Listed here are 18 T cell receptor beta chains from one sample, sequenced in a study of Graves' ophthalmopathy and Graves' hyperthyroidism. The TCR beta CDR3 regions underwent amplification from RNA transcripts. The authors performed first-round RT-PCR with HTBI primers and then a second-round multiplex PCR. Using its own MiXCR run on the multiplex PCR reads, TCRdb lists one record per CDR3 protein. The data hold about 370,000 distinct CDR3 sequences, with 17% observed a single time. The sequenced sample consisted of peripheral blood. The receptors stem from an adult woman with stable Graves' hyperthyroidism.

The chain links TRBV12-3 or TRBV12-4 to TRBJ2-3; the D is unclear. Trimming stripped 5 bases from V and 5 bases from J, with 14 bases between. The CDR3 runs 14 residues. As DNA, the CDR3 is TGTGCCAGCAGTCATTCGGATCAAAGAGATACGCAGTATTTT. As protein: CASSHSDQRDTQYF.

The table lists this clonotype with many counts. CDR3 nucleotide sequence: TGTGCTAGTGGTCTCACTACCCTCTATGGCTACACCTTC. Translation gives CASGLTTLYGYTF. This sequence joins TRBV12-5 and TRBJ1-2; D is undetermined. This CDR3 region has 13 residues. Germline V gene data show CDR1 as LGHNT and CDR2 as FRNRAP. Trimming pared 5 bases from V and 4 bases from J, leaving 11 bases between.

This clonotype was observed at least ten times. The chain couples TRBV6-2 or TRBV6-3 to TRBJ2-2; unclear D gene. Germline V lookup: CDR1 MNHEY, CDR2 SVGEGT. CDR3 length: 13 amino acids. With 5 bases removed from V and 5 bases from J, the gap between germline ends came to 9 bases. CDR3 loop: CASSDDGTGELFF. The CDR3 DNA reads TGTGCCAGCAGTGACGACGGAACCGGGGAGCTGTTTTTT.

This clonotype was counted ten times or more. The chain is built from TRBV12-3 or TRBV12-4 and TRBJ2-5, with D possibly TRBD1 on 5 matching bases. V was clipped by 7 bases and J by 6 bases, with 15 bases between them. The CDR3 covers 13 residues. The CDR3, as DNA: TGTGCCAGCACCCCTGGGGCCCCGAAGACCCAGTACTTC. This gives the protein CASTPGAPKTQYF.

The rearrangement uses TRBV6-1 and TRBJ1-1; no clear D gene. This CDR3 region has 13 residues. Germline CDR1 and CDR2: MNHNS and SASEGT. Trimming pared 0 bases from V and 7 bases from J, leaving 9 bases between. The CDR3 bases are TGTGCCAGCAGTGAAGCCCGTCCGTTTGAAGCTTTCTTT. Protein: CASSEARPFEAFF.

With regard to this clonotype: This may be a read error, as it is one base from a much larger clone. As the CDR3 is not closed by the conserved phenylalanine or tryptophan, this likely results from a read error. The J gene is TRBJ2-2, the V gene TRBV29-1; the D gene is possibly TRBD2 (5 bases). V dropped 6 bases and J dropped 7 bases, with 12 bases sitting between them. This CDR3 has 12 amino acids. Germline V gene data show CDR1 as SQVTM and CDR2 as ANQGSEA. Written as DNA, the CDR3 is TGCAGCGTCTCGAGGGAAGGCGGGGAGCTGTTTTTG. Protein sequence: CSVSREGGELFL.

The genes are TRBV4-1 and TRBJ2-7, with D uncertain. Trimming removed 0 bases from V and 6 bases from J, with 15 bases in between. The CDR3 is made up of 15 amino acids. CDR1 is MGHRA, CDR2 YSYEKL, per germline. The CDR3 region is CASSQDGSIRSEQYF. The CDR3 DNA follows: TGCGCCAGCAGCCAAGATGGATCCATTCGCTCCGAGCAGTACTTC.

At least ten counts were recorded for this clonotype. The CDR3 protein is CSVSAGFSYEQYF. The DNA of the CDR3 is TGCAGCGTTTCGGCGGGATTCTCCTACGAGCAGTACTTC. This rearrangement joins TRBV29-1 to TRBJ2-7; D may be TRBD2 (6 bases). Trimming left V 5 bases short and J 0 bases short, with 11 bases between. Germline V gene data show CDR1 as SQVTM and CDR2 as ANQGSEA. The CDR3 loop spans 13 amino acids.

This clonotype was seen many times. A single base separates this from a much larger clone, so it may be a read error. J is TRBJ2-5 and V is TRBV12-3 or TRBV12-4, with unresolved D. The CDR3 extends over 13 amino acids. Trimming left V 6 bases short and J 4 bases short, with 12 bases between. This CDR3 is CASSRAISETQYF. The CDR3 DNA is TGTGCCAGCAGCCGGGCTATCTCAGAGACCCAGTACTTC.

The chain links TRBV24-1 to TRBJ2-1; perhaps TRBD1 as D (6 bases). Germline V gene sequence: CDR1 KGHDR, CDR2 SFDVKD. This CDR3 has 16 amino acids. V was trimmed by 3 bases and J by 0 bases, leaving 11 bases between them. CDR3 bases: TGTGCCACCAGTGATCTAACAGGGAGCTCCTACAATGAGCAGTTCTTC. This sequence encodes CATSDLTGSSYNEQFF.

This clonotype was recorded at least ten times. This chain connects TRBV6-1 to TRBJ1-1, with D possibly TRBD1 on 6 matching bases. The ends were cut back, 6 bases at V and 8 bases at J, with 13 bases in the middle. The CDR3 has 12 residues. CDR1 and CDR2 from the germline V gene are MNHNS and SASEGT. DNA for the CDR3: TGTGCCAGCAGGAGCCGGGGGCGAGAAGCTTTCTTT. Translation gives CASRSRGREAFF.

This clonotype was seen repeatedly, ten times or more. The rearrangement joins TRBV7-9 to TRBJ2-7; D possibly corresponds to TRBD2 (6 bases). CDR1 and CDR2 from the germline V gene are SEHNR and FQNEAQ (reference sequence). Trimming removed 3 bases at V and 6 bases at J, with 15 bases between. This CDR3 spans 14 amino acids. The CDR3 DNA is TGTGCCAGCAGCTTGGAGCGGGCCCCGGGCGAGCAGTACTTC. As protein: CASSLERAPGEQYF.

This sequence joins TRBV7-2 and TRBJ2-2; D uncertain. The germline gives CDR1 SGHTA, CDR2 FQGNSA. V was pared by 0 bases and J by 0 bases, with 5 bases between. The CDR3 totals 15 residues. The DNA of the CDR3 is TGTGCCAGCAGCTTAGCGACGGCGAACACCGGGGAGCTGTTTTTT. Amino acid sequence: CASSLATANTGELFF.

At least ten counts were recorded for this clonotype. This chain joins TRBV12-3 or TRBV12-4 and TRBJ2-7; D uncertain. V dropped 5 bases and J dropped 5 bases, with 19 bases sitting between them. The length of the CDR3 is 15 residues. The CDR3 sequence is CASSPELGFRHEQYF. The CDR3 nucleotides read TGTGCCAGCAGTCCCGAGTTGGGGTTTCGCCACGAGCAGTACTTC.

This clonotype was picked up many times. The chain combines TRBV5-1 with TRBJ1-6; 9 bases align to TRBD1. The trim removed 4 bases at V and 8 bases at J, leaving 4 bases unmatched. This CDR3 comprises 14 residues. CDR1 is SGHRS, CDR2 YFSETQ, per germline. CDR3 loop: CASSMGQGDSPLHF. The CDR3 nucleotides are TGCGCCAGCAGCATGGGACAGGGCGATTCACCCCTCCACTTT.

This clonotype was counted many times. The rearrangement links TRBV13 to TRBJ2-7, with 13 bases lining up with TRBD2. Germline CDR1 PRHDT, CDR2 FYEKMQ (reference sequence). The CDR3 is made up of 18 amino acids. J gave up 0 bases and V 5 bases, and 10 bases lay outside the gene matches. CDR3 sequence (DNA): TGTGCCAGCAGCGCCGGGACTAGCGGGATTGGAAGCTCCTACGAGCAGTACTTC. Protein sequence: CASSAGTSGIGSSYEQYF.

This clonotype has at least ten counts. This chain joins TRBV24-1 and TRBJ1-2; perhaps TRBD1 as D (5 bases). The CDR3 runs 13 residues. Trimming shortened V by 3 bases and J by 4 bases, and 8 bases separated the two germline ends. Germline loops: CDR1 KGHDR, CDR2 SFDVKD. The CDR3 DNA reads as TGTGCCACCAGTGATGCAGGGCGCTATGGCTACACCTTC. Its translation: CATSDAGRYGYTF.

About this clonotype itself: A junction end diverges from the germline sequence, so it may reflect a read error. This rearrangement joins TRBV6-1 to TRBJ1-5; D gene uncertain. The CDR3 has 16 amino acids. Germline V lookup: CDR1 MNHNS, CDR2 SASEGT. The CDR3 DNA follows: TGTGCCAGCAGAGAAGGTAGGAGTAATAGCAATCAGCCCCAGCATTTT. Its protein product is CASREGRSNSNQPQHF.